One and the same sample provided the 20 T cell receptor beta chains below, sequenced in a study of T-cell memory formation after mild COVID-19. TCRdb re-called the 5' RACE reads with MiXCR, one entry per CDR3 protein. The sample yields a few hundred thousand distinct CDR3 sequences, over 7% seen once. The sample comprised PBMCs or a T cell subset sorted from them (not recorded which). These receptors were obtained from a man younger than 30 who had mild COVID-19 (a few samples of this study predate the infection). Cell type and time point are not known.

The chain carries TRBV20-1 and TRBJ2-7, with TRBD2 as a possible D gene (6 bases). The V gene's germline CDR1 is DFQATT and CDR2 SNEGSKA (reference sequence). The V end lost 7 bases, the J end lost 7 bases, and 8 bases lay between the germline ends. The CDR3 runs 9 residues. CDR3 region: CSVGGEQYV. The CDR3 nucleotides read TGCAGTGTGGGGGGAGAGCAGTACGTC.

The J gene is TRBJ2-2, the V gene TRBV12-3 or TRBV12-4; D perhaps matches TRBD2 (5 bases). Trimming left V 1 base short and J 8 bases short, with 11 bases between. CDR3 length equals 14 residues. DNA for the CDR3: TGTGCCAGCAGTTTAGATACCAGAGGGGGGGAGCTGTTTTTT. This codes for CASSLDTRGGELFF.

V and J are TRBV4-1 and TRBJ2-5; D unresolved. The V end lost 0 bases, the J end lost 1 base, and 6 bases lay between the germline ends. Germline V gene lookup returns CDR1 MGHRA and CDR2 YSYEKL. The CDR3 is 14 residues long. Here the CDR3 DNA reads TGCGCCAGCAGCCAAGAGGCTAGCCAAGAGACCCAGTACTTC. This codes for CASSQEASQETQYF.

The chain recombines TRBV7-2 with TRBJ1-1, with D possibly matching TRBD1 (6 bases). CDR3 size: 12 residues. Germline V CDR1 and CDR2: SGHTA, FQGNSA. V lost 4 bases, J lost 10 bases, and 13 bases lay in between. CDR3 residues: CASSSDGGRAFF. DNA for the CDR3: TGTGCCAGCAGCTCAGATGGGGGGCGAGCTTTCTTT.

This clonotype was seen only a few times. The chain is built from TRBV6-5 and TRBJ2-7, with D perhaps TRBD2 (6 bases). This CDR3 has 15 amino acids. Trimming left V 6 bases short and J 5 bases short, with 20 bases between. Germline V gives CDR1 MNHEY, CDR2 SVGAGI. CDR3 nucleotides: TGTGCCAGCAGACGCGGCGGAGGGGTTCGCCACGAGCAGTACTTC. Translation gives CASRRGGGVRHEQYF.

This clonotype has more than one count but fewer than ten. The chain joins TRBV6-2 or TRBV6-3 to TRBJ2-3, with 8 bases matching TRBD1. This CDR3 has 16 residues. J was trimmed by 1 base and V by 5 bases; bases with no gene match: 8. The germline V gene has CDR1 MNHEY and CDR2 SVGEGT. The CDR3 nucleotides are TGTGCCAGCAGTCCCGGGGCGGACAGGGGCACAGATACGCAGTATTTT. Translation gives CASSPGADRGTDTQYF.

The V gene is TRBV7-2, the J gene TRBJ1-4, with D uncertain. CDR1 is SGHTA and CDR2 is FQGNSA in the germline V gene. CDR3 length: 15 residues. Trimming removed 3 bases at V and 0 bases at J, with 8 bases between. The CDR3 reads CASSFQRPTNEKLFF. The CDR3, as DNA: TGTGCCAGCAGCTTTCAGCGCCCAACTAATGAAAAACTGTTTTTT.

CDR3 sequence: CASRGQVRGIDIPGGELFF. DNA for the CDR3: TGTGCCAGCAGGGGCCAGGTCAGGGGAATTGACATCCCCGGGGGGGAGCTGTTTTTT. The chain recombines TRBV2 with TRBJ2-2; TRBD1 might be the D (6 bases). The CDR3 sequence is 19 residues long. Trimming shortened V by 6 bases and J by 8 bases, and 31 bases separated the two germline ends. Germline CDR1 reads SNHLY; CDR2 reads FYNNEI.

This clonotype showed up just a few times. The CDR3 DNA reads TGTGCCAGCAGCCTGACAAACTTACTCTCGAGCACAGATACGCAGTATTTT. Encoded protein: CASSLTNLLSSTDTQYF. The chain joins TRBV11-2 to TRBJ2-3, with D uncertain. Germline V gene data show CDR1 as SGHAT and CDR2 as FQNNGV. With 5 bases removed from V and 0 bases from J, the gap between germline ends came to 18 bases. CDR3 length: 17 residues.

The chain recombines TRBV3-1 with TRBJ2-7; possibly TRBD1 for D (6 bases). V dropped 4 bases and J dropped 0 bases, with 16 bases sitting between them. The CDR3 runs to 16 residues. Germline V gene lookup returns CDR1 LGHDT and CDR2 YNNKEL (reference sequence). In nucleotides, the CDR3 is TGTGCCAGCAGCCCAAGGGGGACCCTCAGCTCCTACGAGCAGTACTTC. Residues: CASSPRGTLSSYEQYF.

This clonotype showed up many times. This chain links TRBV5-1 with TRBJ2-7, with 8 positions matching TRBD1. This CDR3 contains 15 residues. Trimming removed 2 bases from V and 5 bases from J; junction bases left unmatched: 9. Germline V gene data show CDR1 as SGHRS and CDR2 as YFSETQ. The CDR3 nucleotides read TGCGCCAGCAGCTTCTACCCTGGACAGGGCGACGAGCAGTACGTC. It specifies CASSFYPGQGDEQYV.

This clonotype was seen only a few times. The gene calls are TRBV5-1 and TRBJ2-3; 11 positions agree with TRBD2. This CDR3 region has 16 residues. Per the germline V gene, CDR1 is SGHRS and CDR2 is YFSETQ. V was clipped by 4 bases and J by 1 base; unmatched bases: 5. The CDR3 DNA sequence: TGCGCCAGCAGCACCTCGACTAGCGGGGGCACAGATACGCAGTATTTT. It encodes CASSTSTSGGTDTQYF.

This clonotype was detected many times. The chain joins TRBV29-1 to TRBJ1-1; D not certain. Deletions cut 5 bases from V and 11 bases from J, with 15 bases between. The CDR3 loop spans 11 amino acids. Per germline, CDR1 SQVTM and CDR2 ANQGSEA. CDR3 amino acids: CSVTFLQDAFF. The CDR3 DNA reads TGCAGCGTTACCTTTCTCCAGGATGCTTTCTTT.

The gene calls are TRBV20-1 and TRBJ2-3; no definite D call. Looked up from germline, CDR1 is DFQATT and CDR2 is SNEGSKA (reference sequence). Trimming removed 3 bases from V and 3 bases from J, with 10 bases in between. The CDR3 has 13 amino acids. CDR3 sequence (DNA): TGCAGTGCTAGGGAACGTATTACAGATACGCAGTATTTT. Translation gives CSARERITDTQYF.

This clonotype was detected only a few times. This chain uses TRBV4-1 with TRBJ1-2, with 8 positions matching TRBD1. CDR1 MGHRA and CDR2 YSYEKL come from the germline V gene. V shed 4 bases, J shed 8 bases, and the junction held 3 bases outside the gene matches. The CDR3 sequence is 12 residues long. CDR3: CASSRDRRGYTF. In nucleotides, the CDR3 is TGCGCCAGCAGCCGGGACAGGAGAGGCTACACCTTC.

This clonotype occurred a few times. This chain connects TRBV5-1 to TRBJ2-5; D gene uncertain. The germline gives CDR1 SGHRS, CDR2 YFSETQ. CDR3 length: 15 amino acids. The germline V and J ends were trimmed by 4 bases and 1 base, with 14 bases remaining between them. The chain's CDR3 is CASSINTGPQETQYF. In DNA, the CDR3 is TGCGCCAGCAGCATTAACACCGGGCCCCAAGAGACCCAGTACTTC.

This chain uses TRBV20-1 with TRBJ2-3, with TRBD2 as a possible D gene (5 bases). V lost 6 bases and J lost 2, with 15 bases in between. The CDR3 is made up of 14 amino acids. CDR1 DFQATT and CDR2 SNEGSKA come from the germline V gene (reference sequence). The CDR3 protein is CSAQGGISTDTQYF. For the CDR3, the DNA is TGCAGTGCCCAAGGAGGAATTTCCACAGATACGCAGTATTTT.

This clonotype was counted a few times. The chain joins TRBV7-2 to TRBJ2-5; D remains unclear. V gave up 5 bases and J gave up 2 bases, with 12 bases separating them. This CDR3 has 14 residues. Germline lookup yields CDR1 SGHTA and CDR2 FQGNSA. CDR3 DNA sequence: TGTGCCAGCAGCAGAGCCGGGCTTCAAGAGACCCAGTACTTC. Its translation: CASSRAGLQETQYF. The variable domain in full, completed from reference TRBV7-2 and TRBJ2-5, reads GAGVSQSPSNKVTEKGKDVELRCDPISGHTALYWYRQSLGQGLEFLIYFQGNSAPDKSGLPSDRFSAERTGGSVSTLTIQRTQQEDSAVYLCASSRAGLQETQYFGPGTRLLVL.

The table lists this clonotype with a few counts. The chain recombines TRBV15 with TRBJ2-2; D is possibly TRBD1 (5 bases). V gave up 1 base and J gave up 5 bases, with 14 bases separating them. CDR3 length: 16 amino acids. The germline V gene encodes CDR1 LNHNV and CDR2 YYDKDF (reference sequence). CDR3 sequence (DNA): TGTGCCACCAGCAGAGTAGTACAGGCCGGGACCGGGGAGCTGTTTTTT. Protein: CATSRVVQAGTGELFF.

This clonotype was picked up many times. The chain couples TRBV20-1 to TRBJ2-7; 10 bases are a match to TRBD1. Germline CDR1 DFQATT, CDR2 SNEGSKA (reference sequence). The length of the CDR3 is 16 residues. J gave up 4 bases and V 0 bases, and 9 bases lay outside the gene matches. CDR3 amino acids: CSARDPKTGGGYEQYF. The CDR3 DNA sequence: TGCAGTGCTAGAGATCCCAAGACAGGGGGCGGATACGAGCAGTACTTC.